Each of the 30 T cell receptor beta chains below was sequenced from the same sample in a study of T cells in localized non-small cell lung cancer. Profiled with immunoSEQ multiplex PCR; TCRdb holds only in-frame clones, not every one. The table has around 24,000 clones, roughly nine tenths seen once. Sequenced here: peripheral blood, sampled before any cancer treatment. The receptors were sampled from a man aged 40-75 years with stage I squamous cell lung carcinoma.

DNA for the CDR3: TGTGCCAGTAGTGTGATGAACACTGAAGCTTTCTTT. This encodes CASSVMNTEAFF. The chain has TRBV19 and TRBJ1-1; no clear D gene. Trimming removed 5 bases at V and 0 bases at J, with 4 bases between. The germline V gene encodes CDR1 LNHDA and CDR2 SQIVND (reference sequence). The CDR3 has 12 residues. The full variable domain, rest sourced from reference TRBV19 and TRBJ1-1, is DGGITQSPKYLFRKEGQNVTLSCEQNLNHDAMYWYRQDPGQGLRLIYYSQIVNDFQKGDIAEGYSVSREKKESFPLTVTSAQKNPTAFYLCASSVMNTEAFFGQGTRLTVV.

The chain employs TRBV30 and TRBJ2-1; 8 bases are a match to TRBD2. J lost 15 bases, V lost 5 bases, and 6 bases had no gene match. The CDR3 extends over 10 amino acids. Germline assignment: CDR1 GTSNPN and CDR2 SVGIG (reference sequence). CDR3 nucleotides: TGTGCCTGGTCCGGGACTAGGAGGTTCTTC. Translation: CAWSGTRRFF.

This clone is labeled medium-sized (0.01 to 0.1%). This chain connects TRBV4-2 to TRBJ1-1, with TRBD1 identical over 7 bases. Germline-derived CDR1 and CDR2 are LGHNA and YNFKEQ. V lost 4 bases to trimming and J lost 0 bases; unmatched junction nucleotides: 5. CDR3 length: 15 amino acids. The CDR3 here is CASSPETGMNTEAFF. The DNA of the CDR3 is TGTGCCAGCAGCCCTGAGACAGGGATGAACACTGAAGCTTTCTTT.

The gene calls are TRBV28 and TRBJ1-4; 11 bases match TRBD1. This CDR3 is 18 amino acids long. The J segment lost 0 bases and the V segment lost 5 bases, leaving 8 bases of the junction unmatched. Looked up from germline, CDR1 is MDHEN and CDR2 is SYDVKM. DNA for the CDR3: TGTGCCAGCAGTCCGAACCGGGACAGGGGGACAACTAATGAAAAACTGTTTTTT. This sequence encodes CASSPNRDRGTTNEKLFF.

The count of this clone is one. The chain joins TRBV19 to TRBJ1-1; D call uncertain. V was cut by 3 bases and J by 4 bases, with 18 bases left in between. Germline CDR1 is LNHDA and CDR2 is SQIVND (reference sequence). CDR3 length: 16 amino acids. Here the CDR3 reads CASSMPRASNGTEAFF. The CDR3, as DNA: TGTGCCAGTAGTATGCCCCGGGCCTCTAACGGCACTGAAGCTTTCTTT. The whole variable domain, remainder taken from reference TRBV19 and TRBJ1-1, is DGGITQSPKYLFRKEGQNVTLSCEQNLNHDAMYWYRQDPGQGLRLIYYSQIVNDFQKGDIAEGYSVSREKKESFPLTVTSAQKNPTAFYLCASSMPRASNGTEAFFGQGTRLTVV.

This clone came up once. The CDR3 loop is CAWSGAGAGYEQYF. DNA for the CDR3: TGTGCCTGGAGTGGGGCAGGGGCTGGCTACGAGCAGTACTTC. This chain links TRBV30 with TRBJ2-7; possible D gene TRBD1, 6 bases. Germline CDR1 GTSNPN, CDR2 SVGIG (reference sequence). The V gene lost 1 base and the J gene lost 3 bases, with 13 bases spanning the gap. This CDR3 contains 14 residues.

The chain joins TRBV4-1 to TRBJ1-6; D gene uncertain. Between the trimmed V and J ends, which lost 1 base and 9 bases, there was a span of 13 bases. CDR1 is MGHRA, CDR2 YSYEKL, per germline. The CDR3 consists of 15 residues. For the CDR3, the DNA is TGCGCCAGCAGCCAAGGTCGGAGAACATCTTCACCCCTCCACTTT. Protein product: CASSQGRRTSSPLHF.

The rearrangement links TRBV7-9 to TRBJ2-1; D could derive from TRBD1 or TRBD2 (5 bases each). The V end was cut by 1 base, the J end by 10 bases, with 14 bases between. Germline V gene data show CDR1 as SEHNR and CDR2 as FQNEAQ (reference sequence). The length of the CDR3 is 14 residues. This CDR3 is CASSLDWDQEEQFF. The CDR3 bases are TGTGCCAGCAGCTTAGATTGGGACCAGGAGGAGCAGTTCTTC.

This clone was seen only a few times. The V and J genes are TRBV6-1 and TRBJ1-1; TRBD1 matches 7 bases. The CDR3 extends over 15 amino acids. Trimming at V came to 5 bases and at J to 1 base, leaving 7 bases not matched to a gene. CDR1 is MNHNS, CDR2 SASEGT, per germline. The CDR3 DNA sequence: TGTGCCAGCAGTCCACAACAGGGGTGGAACACTGAAGCTTTCTTT. Translated, it gives CASSPQQGWNTEAFF.

This chain links TRBV7-3 with TRBJ2-3; D is ambiguous. There are 13 residues in the CDR3. Trimming shortened V by 2 bases and J by 6 bases, and 9 bases separated the two germline ends. Germline V CDR1 and CDR2: SGHTA, FQGTGA. The CDR3 sequence is CASSLELSDTQYF. The CDR3 DNA sequence: TGTGCCAGCAGCTTAGAGTTGTCCGATACGCAGTATTTT.

The chain joins TRBV7-8 to TRBJ2-5, with 12 positions matching TRBD2. CDR1 and CDR2 (germline): SGHVS, FQNEAQ. This CDR3 is 15 amino acids long. With 2 bases clipped from V and 5 bases from J, the junction kept 3 bases outside the gene matches. CDR3 loop: CASSLLAGGLETQYF. The CDR3 nucleotides are TGTGCCAGCAGCTTACTAGCGGGGGGGCTGGAGACCCAGTACTTC.

The CDR3 nucleotides are TGTGCCAGCAGCTACCGGACTCTTCTGAACACCGGGGAGCTGTTTTTT. It specifies CASSYRTLLNTGELFF. The chain couples TRBV5-6 to TRBJ2-2; a weak D match, TRBD2 (5 bases). Germline CDR1 SGHDT, CDR2 YYEEEE. Trimming took 3 bases from V and 1 from J, leaving 13 bases between them. This CDR3 spans 16 amino acids.

The gene calls are TRBV28 and TRBJ1-2, with D unclear. Trimming stripped 7 bases from V and 7 bases from J, with 16 bases between. This CDR3 has 13 amino acids. Germline V gives CDR1 MDHEN, CDR2 SYDVKM. CDR3 nucleotide sequence: TGTGCCAGCAACCCCCAGGCCCGGGTTGGCTACACCTTC. Protein: CASNPQARVGYTF.

The genes are TRBV10-3 and TRBJ1-5, with D hard to call. Trimming took 4 bases from V and 6 from J, leaving 13 bases between them. The V gene's germline CDR1 is ENHRY and CDR2 SYGVKD. The CDR3 runs to 14 residues. The CDR3 loop is CAISGGEPSQPQHF. CDR3 nucleotide sequence: TGTGCCATCAGTGGCGGGGAACCAAGTCAGCCCCAGCATTTT.

This clone was observed once. The chain recombines TRBV27 with TRBJ2-4, with D perhaps matching TRBD2 (6 bases). The CDR3 is made up of 14 amino acids. V lost 4 bases to trimming and J lost 8 bases, with 15 bases between them. Germline V lookup: CDR1 MNHEY, CDR2 SMNVEV (reference sequence). The CDR3 DNA follows: TGTGCCAGCAGTTCCCTAACTAGCTGGGACATTCAGTACTTC. Amino acids: CASSSLTSWDIQYF.

The rearrangement links TRBV6-1 to TRBJ1-5, with D uncertain. The germline CDR1 and CDR2 sequences are MNHNS and SASEGT. There are 14 residues in the CDR3. Trimming pared 11 bases from V and 10 bases from J, leaving 24 bases between. The DNA of the CDR3 is TGTGCCCCCTATGGTCGGGGTACACCTACACCCCAGCATTTT. It is translated as CAPYGRGTPTPQHF.

The chain couples TRBV28 to TRBJ2-2; D unresolved. The CDR3 extends over 13 amino acids. CDR1 and CDR2 (germline): MDHEN, SYDVKM. V lost 5 bases, J lost 1 base, and 5 bases lay in between. CDR3 in amino acids: CASSRRNTGELFF. The DNA for the CDR3 is TGTGCCAGCAGTAGGCGGAACACCGGGGAGCTGTTTTTT. The full variable domain, in which reference TRBV28 and TRBJ2-2 provide the parts outside the CDR3, is DVKVTQSSRYLVKRTGEKVFLECVQDMDHENMFWYRQDPGLGLRLIYFSYDVKMKEKGDIPEGYSVSREKKERFSLILESASTNQTSMYLCASSRRNTGELFFGEGSRLTVL.

V usage is TRBV4-1 and J usage is TRBJ2-2; no firm D call. Per the germline V gene, CDR1 is MGHRA and CDR2 is YSYEKL. The CDR3 has 14 amino acids. The germline V and J ends were trimmed by 6 bases and 7 bases, with 15 bases remaining between them. The CDR3 region is CASSRLGLGGELFF. The CDR3 DNA is TGCGCCAGCAGTCGCCTGGGTTTGGGCGGGGAGCTGTTTTTT.

V and J are TRBV5-4 and TRBJ2-1, with 11 bases that match TRBD2. The CDR3 is 15 residues long. The junction had 5 bases not matched to a gene; V was cut back by 1 base and J by 8 bases. Germline V gene data show CDR1 as SGHNT and CDR2 as YYREEE (reference sequence). The chain's CDR3 is CASSLTSGGRDEQFF. In DNA, the CDR3 is TGTGCCAGCAGCTTGACTAGCGGGGGTAGGGATGAGCAGTTCTTC.

The chain combines TRBV2 with TRBJ2-7, with 9 bases identical to TRBD1. There are 14 residues in the CDR3. Trimming took 5 bases from V and 3 from J; bases not matched to a gene: 5. CDR1 and CDR2 (germline): SNHLY, FYNNEI. The CDR3, as DNA: TGTGCCAGCAGTCCCCGACAGGGGGTCTACGAGCAGTACTTC. As protein: CASSPRQGVYEQYF.

The chain joins TRBV4-3 to TRBJ2-3; 7 bases are a match to TRBD1. This CDR3 spans 15 amino acids. The germline gives CDR1 LGHNA, CDR2 YSLEER. V was clipped by 3 bases and J by 3 bases; unmatched bases: 6. The CDR3 coding sequence is TGCGCCAGCAGCCATAAGGCAGGGGGAACAGATACGCAGTATTTT. This gives the protein CASSHKAGGTDTQYF.

This chain links TRBV5-1 with TRBJ1-2; D ambiguous. With 4 bases removed from V and 8 bases from J, the gap between germline ends came to 12 bases. The CDR3 is 12 amino acids. Germline V gene lookup returns CDR1 SGHRS and CDR2 YFSETQ. The CDR3 loop reads CASSPDGKGYTF. The CDR3 DNA reads as TGCGCCAGCAGCCCGGACGGGAAAGGCTACACCTTC.

The gene calls are TRBV11-1 and TRBJ1-1; tentatively, D is TRBD1 (6 bases). Deletions cut 3 bases from V and 4 bases from J, with 9 bases between. The V gene's germline CDR1 is SGHAT and CDR2 FQDESV (reference sequence). The length of the CDR3 is 13 residues. In DNA, the CDR3 is TGTGCCAGCAGCTTTACAGGGAGCACTGAAGCTTTCTTT. It encodes CASSFTGSTEAFF.

The DNA for the CDR3 is TGTGCCGCTCACTCGGACGACAAAAACATTCAGTACTTC. Encoded protein: CAAHSDDKNIQYF. This sequence joins TRBV10-3 and TRBJ2-4; D unresolved. The CDR3 sequence is 13 residues long. CDR1 is ENHRY and CDR2 is SYGVKD in the germline V gene. The V end was cut by 11 bases, the J end by 3 bases, with 14 bases between.

The J gene is TRBJ2-7, the V gene TRBV6-5; 11 bases are shared with TRBD1. Germline V gives CDR1 MNHEY, CDR2 SVGAGI. V lost 7 bases and J lost 3; bases outside the gene matches: 8. This CDR3 comprises 15 residues. CDR3 sequence (DNA): TGTGCCAGCACAAATTCCGGGACAGGGGGCTACGAGCAGTACTTC. It yields the protein CASTNSGTGGYEQYF.

The chain joins TRBV13 to TRBJ1-3; tentative D call: TRBD1 (6 bases). The germline gives CDR1 PRHDT, CDR2 FYEKMQ (reference sequence). V lost 4 bases and J lost 0, with 7 bases in between. The CDR3 runs to 14 residues. CDR3 residues: CASSSDSSGNTIYF. The CDR3 nucleotides are TGTGCCAGCAGCTCGGACAGCTCTGGAAACACCATATATTTT. The entire variable domain, with the rest obtained from reference TRBV13 and TRBJ1-3, is as follows: AAGVIQSPRHLIKEKRETATLKCYPIPRHDTVYWYQQGPGQDPQFLISFYEKMQSDKGSIPDRFSAQQFSDYHSELNMSSLELGDSALYFCASSSDSSGNTIYFGEGSWLTVV.

This chain uses TRBV6-1 with TRBJ2-7; no definite D call. This CDR3 contains 12 residues. V was shortened by 3 bases and J by 3 bases, with 6 bases between the two germline ends. Germline V gives CDR1 MNHNS, CDR2 SASEGT. The CDR3 loop reads CASSDGSYEQYF. CDR3 DNA: TGTGCCAGCAGTGACGGCAGCTACGAGCAGTACTTC.

J is TRBJ2-3 and V is TRBV5-1, with D possibly TRBD2 on 6 matching bases. V shed 4 bases and J shed 0 bases, with 12 bases lying between them. Germline CDR1 and CDR2: SGHRS and YFSETQ. The CDR3 spans 15 residues. CDR3 in amino acids: CASSETGTSTDTQYF. CDR3 coding DNA: TGCGCCAGCAGCGAAACCGGGACTAGCACAGATACGCAGTATTTT.

This chain joins TRBV28 and TRBJ1-5; 10 bases fit TRBD1. The CDR3 sequence is 16 residues long. CDR1 and CDR2 (germline): MDHEN, SYDVKM. V shed 4 bases, J shed 6 bases, and the junction held 9 bases outside the gene matches. In DNA, the CDR3 is TGTGCCAGCAGTTCCCCACGACAGGGGGCCGGTCAGCCCCAGCATTTT. Protein sequence: CASSSPRQGAGQPQHF.

The chain joins TRBV6-5 to TRBJ1-6; D call uncertain. The CDR3 has 16 residues. Germline values: CDR1 MNHEY, CDR2 SVGAGI. Trimming took 4 bases from V and 0 from J, leaving 10 bases between them. Written as DNA, the CDR3 is TGTGCCAGCAGTTTCCGGGCCCCCTCCTATAATTCACCCCTCCACTTT. It codes for CASSFRAPSYNSPLHF.